This T cell receptor (beta chain) was found in a study of T cell responses to AZD1222 COVID-19 vaccine. Study-level results: Most donors were white British and more were female, and clonal diversity was possibly underestimated. In the spike-specific TCR repertoire, nearly half reportedly target unmutated variant regions.

Germline CDR1 and CDR2: MNHNY and SVGAGI (reference sequence). This CDR3 spans 12 amino acids. V was pared by 8 bases and J by 4 bases, with 10 bases between. About this clone itself: Its target is not known.

Repertoires were generated with immunoSEQ multiplex PCR, while TCRdb's copy carries only in-frame clones and drops some. The profile shows some 67,000 clones, 83% of them singletons. The source of this sequence is an adult who received the AZD1222 COVID-19 vaccine. V and J are TRBV6-6 and TRBJ2-3, with TRBD1 as a possible D gene (6 bases). The sequences come from peripheral blood, collected 28 days after the second AZD1222 dose. In DNA, the CDR3 is TGTGCCAGCCATAGGGGGTCAGATACGCAGTATTTT. Translated: CASHRGSDTQYF.